The 15 T cell receptor beta chains below were found in one sample sequenced in a study of cytomegalovirus exposure and HLA in healthy donors. Primers: 60 Vbeta forward and 13 Jbeta reverse. Generated by immunoSEQ multiplex PCR, the TCRdb table keeps only in-frame clones and is missing some. The sample carries 180,000 or so clones, about 9% recorded once. The specimen sequenced was PBMCs. The receptors were gathered from a woman aged 25 to 39 in good health and CMV-seropositive.

The V gene is TRBV6-1, the J gene TRBJ1-5; TRBD1 is a possible D gene (6 bases). This CDR3 has 14 amino acids. Trimming took 10 bases from V and 1 from J, leaving 14 bases between them. The V gene's germline CDR1 is MNHNS and CDR2 SASEGT. The CDR3 DNA reads TGTGCCACCTTTTCACAGGGAAGCAATCAGCCCCAGCATTTT. Its protein product is CATFSQGSNQPQHF.

This clone was observed a few times. The gene calls are TRBV19 and TRBJ2-3; TRBD2 agrees at 9 bases. CDR3 length: 14 residues. V was clipped by 4 bases and J by 4 bases; unmatched bases: 3. Looked up from germline, CDR1 is LNHDA and CDR2 is SQIVND (reference sequence). CDR3 loop: CASSSGRVPDTQYF. The CDR3 coding sequence is TGTGCCAGTAGTAGCGGGAGGGTCCCAGATACGCAGTATTTT.

In nucleotides, the CDR3 is TGCGCCAGCAGCTTGGCAGGGGGCTTCGGCGGGGAGCTGTTTTTT. Residues: CASSLAGGFGGELFF. The chain links TRBV5-1 to TRBJ2-2, with 8 bases matching TRBD1. CDR1 SGHRS and CDR2 YFSETQ come from the germline V gene. This CDR3 is built from 15 residues. V shed 0 bases, J shed 7 bases, and the junction held 5 bases outside the gene matches.

This clone has more than one count but fewer than ten. The chain is built from TRBV27 and TRBJ2-2; 9 bases match TRBD1. V gave up 8 bases and J gave up 7 bases; unmatched junction bases: 14. The germline V gene encodes CDR1 MNHEY and CDR2 SMNVEV (reference sequence). This CDR3 contains 16 residues. CDR3 sequence: CASGPGTGIRIGELFF. The CDR3 DNA reads TGTGCCAGCGGCCCCGGGACAGGGATTAGGATCGGGGAGCTGTTTTTT.

This rearrangement joins TRBV30 to TRBJ2-3; D possibly corresponds to TRBD2 (7 bases). The ends were cut back, 0 bases at V and 4 bases at J, with 11 bases in the middle. CDR1 and CDR2 from the germline V gene are GTSNPN and SVGIG (reference sequence). This CDR3 spans 14 amino acids. The CDR3 reads CAWSVGGGADTQYF. In DNA form, the CDR3 reads TGTGCCTGGAGTGTGGGAGGGGGTGCAGATACGCAGTATTTT.

A few counts support this clone. The V call is TRBV5-6, the J call TRBJ2-1, with 9 bases that match TRBD1. Germline assignment: CDR1 SGHDT and CDR2 YYEEEE. The CDR3 sequence is 16 residues long. With 4 bases clipped from V and 4 bases from J, the junction kept 9 bases outside the gene matches. The CDR3 loop is CASSLRTGELYNEQFF. CDR3 sequence (DNA): TGTGCCAGCAGCCTACGGACAGGGGAGCTATACAATGAGCAGTTCTTC.

V gene TRBV6-6 combines with J gene TRBJ2-3; 9 bases agree with TRBD2. The CDR3 is made up of 14 amino acids. J gave up 5 bases and V 5 bases, and 5 bases lay outside the gene matches. In germline, CDR1 is MNHNY, CDR2 SVGAGI (reference sequence). The CDR3 sequence: CASSKTSGRDTQYF. CDR3 in DNA: TGTGCCAGCAGTAAGACTAGCGGAAGAGATACGCAGTATTTT.

The rearrangement links TRBV4-1 to TRBJ2-7; 16 nucleotides agree with TRBD2. V dropped 1 base and J dropped 5; count of bases not matched to a gene: 11. CDR1 and CDR2 from the germline V gene are MGHRA and YSYEKL. CDR3 length: 19 residues. In nucleotides, the CDR3 is TGCGCCAGCAGCCAAGGAGCCTGGGATGGGACTAGCGGGAGGGACGAGCAGTACTTC. It specifies CASSQGAWDGTSGRDEQYF.

The CDR3 loop is CASSYGLGGSSPLHF. CDR3 bases: TGTGCCAGCAGTTACGGCTTGGGGGGAAGCTCACCCCTCCACTTT. The chain uses TRBV6-5 and TRBJ1-6; maybe TRBD1 (5 bases). Germline CDR1 MNHEY, CDR2 SVGAGI. V was shortened by 2 bases and J by 10 bases, with 15 bases between the two germline ends. CDR3 length: 15 amino acids.

The chain carries TRBV5-1 and TRBJ2-3, with a weak D call TRBD2 (6 bases). V lost 0 bases and J lost 2, with 16 bases in between. This CDR3 region has 17 residues. The germline CDR1 and CDR2 sequences are SGHRS and YFSETQ. The CDR3: CASSLDRLARYTDTQYF. CDR3 sequence (DNA): TGCGCCAGCAGCTTGGATCGGCTAGCGAGATACACAGATACGCAGTATTTT. Based on the CDR3 plus reference TRBV5-1 and TRBJ2-3, the full variable domain is KAGVTQTPRYLIKTRGQQVTLSCSPISGHRSVSWYQQTPGQGLQFLFEYFSETQRNKGNFPGRFSGRQFSNSRSEMNVSTLELGDSALYLCASSLDRLARYTDTQYFGPGTRLTVL.

The chain has TRBV18 and TRBJ1-2; possibly TRBD1 for D (5 bases). The germline V and J ends were trimmed by 2 bases and 9 bases, with 13 bases remaining between them. There are 13 residues in the CDR3. Germline CDR1 reads KGHSH; CDR2 reads LQKENI. CDR3 region: CASSPGPGYSYTF. CDR3 in DNA: TGTGCCAGCTCACCAGGTCCAGGGTATAGCTACACCTTC.

The rearrangement joins TRBV2 to TRBJ2-1; TRBD2 might be the D (5 bases). CDR3 size: 13 residues. Trimming pared 7 bases from V and 7 bases from J, leaving 14 bases between. Germline CDR1 is SNHLY and CDR2 is FYNNEI. CDR3 nucleotide sequence: TGTGCCAGCACAATCACTCCGGGGAATGAGCAGTTCTTC. Amino acids: CASTITPGNEQFF. Using reference TRBV2 and TRBJ2-1 for the parts outside the CDR3, the full variable domain is EPEVTQTPSHQVTQMGQEVILRCVPISNHLYFYWYRQILGQKVEFLVSFYNNEISEKSEIFDDQFSVERPDGSNFTLKIRSTKLEDSAMYFCASTITPGNEQFFGPGTRLTVL.

This clone was detected a few times. The chain combines TRBV5-4 with TRBJ2-2; 7 positions match TRBD2. CDR1 and CDR2 from the germline V gene are SGHNT and YYREEE (reference sequence). The CDR3 runs 17 residues. With V trimmed by 0 bases and J by 3 bases, 8 bases remained unmatched. CDR3 nucleotides: TGTGCCAGCAGCTTGGAAGCGGGACGAACGTACACCGGGGAGCTGTTTTTT. Translated: CASSLEAGRTYTGELFF.

This chain links TRBV7-6 with TRBJ1-1, with D uncertain. V was clipped by 2 bases and J by 1 base, with 8 bases between them. Germline V CDR1 and CDR2: SGHVS, FNYEAQ. This CDR3 has 14 residues. DNA for the CDR3: TGTGCCAGCAGCTTAATCGCGGAGAACACTGAAGCTTTCTTT. Encoded protein: CASSLIAENTEAFF.

V is TRBV19 and J is TRBJ2-1; 7 bases agree with TRBD1. The CDR3 totals 14 residues. Losses at the gene ends were 3 bases for V and 5 bases for J; bases not matched to a gene: 4. Germline V gene data show CDR1 as LNHDA and CDR2 as SQIVND (reference sequence). CDR3 bases: TGTGCCAGTAGTATCAGGGGGTCTGACAATGAGCAGTTCTTC. Amino acid sequence: CASSIRGSDNEQFF. The variable domain in full, with the rest retrieved from reference TRBV19 and TRBJ2-1, is DGGITQSPKYLFRKEGQNVTLSCEQNLNHDAMYWYRQDPGQGLRLIYYSQIVNDFQKGDIAEGYSVSREKKESFPLTVTSAQKNPTAFYLCASSIRGSDNEQFFGPGTRLTVL.